This T cell receptor (beta chain) derives from a study of control samples from healthy donors and cancer patients. The V and J ends lost 0 bases and 1 base, in that order; junction bases with no gene match: 7. CDR1 is SGHRS, CDR2 YFSETQ, per germline. The CDR3 runs 17 residues. The assay was immunoSEQ multiplex PCR, and TCRdb's table has in-frame clones only and misses some. The data contain 140,000 to 150,000 clones, roughly 89% of them singletons. The gene calls are TRBV5-1 and TRBJ2-3; 8 nucleotides match TRBD2. This receptor was taken from a young man in good health. Sequenced input: blood. In nucleotides, the CDR3 is TGCGCCAGCAGCTTGGGGTTCGCGGGAGGCCGCACAGATACGCAGTATTTT. Its protein product is CASSLGFAGGRTDTQYF.